This T cell receptor (beta chain) was identified during a study of control samples from healthy donors and cancer patients. Profiled with immunoSEQ multiplex PCR; TCRdb holds only in-frame clones, not every one. The sample yields 70,000 to 90,000 clones, 94% seen once. Germline lookup yields CDR1 SGHNT and CDR2 YYREEE (reference sequence). Trimming took off 4 bases at V and 7 bases at J, with 14 bases between the two ends. This CDR3 contains 14 residues. Sequenced: blood. This chain uses TRBV5-4 with TRBJ1-4, with D possibly TRBD1 on 5 matching bases. This receptor was taken from a middle-aged woman in good health. CDR3 in DNA: TGTGCCAGCAGCATCGGGGCTAGGGGTGAAAAACTGTTTTTT. Translating gives CASSIGARGEKLFF.